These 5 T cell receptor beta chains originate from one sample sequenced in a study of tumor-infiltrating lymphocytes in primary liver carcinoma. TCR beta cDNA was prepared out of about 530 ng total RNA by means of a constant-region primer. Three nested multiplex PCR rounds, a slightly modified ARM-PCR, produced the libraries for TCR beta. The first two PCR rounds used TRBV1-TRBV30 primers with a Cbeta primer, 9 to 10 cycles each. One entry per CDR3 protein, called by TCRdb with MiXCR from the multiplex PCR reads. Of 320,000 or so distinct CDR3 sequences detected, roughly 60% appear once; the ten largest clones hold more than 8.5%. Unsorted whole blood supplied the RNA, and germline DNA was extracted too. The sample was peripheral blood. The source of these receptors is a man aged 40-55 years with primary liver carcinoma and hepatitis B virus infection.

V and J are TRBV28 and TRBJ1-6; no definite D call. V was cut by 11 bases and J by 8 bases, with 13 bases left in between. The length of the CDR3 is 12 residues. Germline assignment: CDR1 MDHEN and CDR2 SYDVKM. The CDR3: CAGRSQDSPLHF. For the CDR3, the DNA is TGTGCCGGACGAAGCCAAGATTCACCCCTCCACTTT. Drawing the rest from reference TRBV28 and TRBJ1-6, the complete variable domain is DVKVTQSSRYLVKRTGEKVFLECVQDMDHENMFWYRQDPGLGLRLIYFSYDVKMKEKGDIPEGYSVSREKKERFSLILESASTNQTSMYLCAGRSQDSPLHFGNGTRLTVT.

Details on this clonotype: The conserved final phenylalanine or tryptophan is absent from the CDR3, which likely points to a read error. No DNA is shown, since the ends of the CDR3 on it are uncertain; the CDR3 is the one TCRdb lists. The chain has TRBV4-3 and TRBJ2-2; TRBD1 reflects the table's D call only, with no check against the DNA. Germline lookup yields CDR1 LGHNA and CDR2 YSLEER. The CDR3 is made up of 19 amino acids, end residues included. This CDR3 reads CASSPRSPTRGGSTGELFY.

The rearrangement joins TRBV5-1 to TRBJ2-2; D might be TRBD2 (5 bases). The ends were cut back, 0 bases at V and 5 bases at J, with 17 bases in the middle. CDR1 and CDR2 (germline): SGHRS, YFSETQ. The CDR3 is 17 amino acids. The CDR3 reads CASSLAQVGDRTGELFF. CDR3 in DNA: TGCGCCAGCAGCTTGGCTCAAGTGGGAGATCGGACCGGGGAGCTGTTTTTT. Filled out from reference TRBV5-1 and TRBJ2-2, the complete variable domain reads KAGVTQTPRYLIKTRGQQVTLSCSPISGHRSVSWYQQTPGQGLQFLFEYFSETQRNKGNFPGRFSGRQFSNSRSEMNVSTLELGDSALYLCASSLAQVGDRTGELFFGEGSRLTVL.

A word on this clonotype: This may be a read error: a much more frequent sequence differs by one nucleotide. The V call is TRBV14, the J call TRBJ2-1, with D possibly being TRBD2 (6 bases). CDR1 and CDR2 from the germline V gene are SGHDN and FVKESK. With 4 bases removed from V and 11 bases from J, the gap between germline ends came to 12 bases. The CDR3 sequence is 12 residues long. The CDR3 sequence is CASSRDAGKQFF. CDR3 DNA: TGTGCCAGCAGCCGAGATGCGGGGAAGCAGTTCTTC.

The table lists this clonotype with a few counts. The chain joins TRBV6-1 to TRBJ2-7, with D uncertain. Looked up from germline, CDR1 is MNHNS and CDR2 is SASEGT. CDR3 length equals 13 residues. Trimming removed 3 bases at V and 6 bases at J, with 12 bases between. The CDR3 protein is CASSDAEHREQYF. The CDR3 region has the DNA TGTGCCAGCAGTGACGCGGAACACCGCGAGCAGTACTTC.